The TCR beta chain described here comes from a study of OX40 agonist ivuxolimab in advanced cancers. On the study more broadly: The dose-escalation group included hepatocellular carcinoma, melanoma, renal cell carcinoma and head and neck cancer. The mean age was roughly 60 years, ranging from about 23 to 85, with under 90% of participants male. Overall study findings and caveats: CD8+ T cells averaged more expanded clones than CD4+. The study observed clonal expansion of CD4+ and CD8+ blood T cells by week 6 at 0.1 to 3.0 mg/kg.

With regard to this clone: As yet, its antigen is unknown.

Using immunoSEQ multiplex PCR, the repertoire was profiled, and TCRdb retains in-frame clones only, with some absent. The repertoire consists of 99,000 or so clones, with about 92% occurring once and the leading ten covering about 0.3%. The CDR3 is 15 amino acids. With 0 bases removed from V and 0 bases from J, the gap between germline ends came to 7 bases. The V gene's germline CDR1 is SGHRS and CDR2 YFSETQ. The chain joins TRBV5-1 to TRBJ2-1; D is uncertain. The source was CD4+ or CD8+ T cells sorted from blood, collected in a trial of the OX40 agonist ivuxolimab. The sequence was collected from an adult with an advanced solid tumor such as melanoma, head and neck, liver or kidney cancer. The CDR3 spells CASSLAARSYNEQFF. The CDR3 DNA sequence: TGCGCCAGCAGCTTGGCAGCCCGCTCCTACAATGAGCAGTTCTTC.